This TCR beta chain was identified in a study of shared T cell receptors in the human thymus. This CDR3 spans 18 amino acids. The germline V gene encodes CDR1 LGHNT and CDR2 FRNRAP. The V segment lost 0 bases and the J segment 8 bases; nucleotides outside the gene matches: 14. The data were produced by immunoSEQ multiplex PCR, yet TCRdb's version contains in-frame clones alone and is incomplete. The sample comprises hundreds of thousands of clones, approximately 80% of which are singletons, and around 0.012% rests with the top ten. The same specimen was also included in a second study, on human thymus T cells. That study adds: Healthy Finnish infants undergoing corrective surgery for congenital heart defects were the donors. Resected material from corrective heart surgery provided the thymus tissue analysed. Thymic and blood repertoires appeared to show biased V and J gene usage. Related reports documented highly overlapping thymic repertoires among unrelated individuals.

This rearrangement joins TRBV12-5 to TRBJ2-1; 9 bases align to TRBD2. The TCR sequence derives from a boy in the first two years of life with a congenital heart defect. What was sequenced was thymocytes. CDR3 sequence: CASGLVLSQREAVDEQFF. CDR3 nucleotides: TGTGCTAGTGGTTTGGTACTCTCTCAGCGGGAGGCCGTGGATGAGCAGTTCTTC.